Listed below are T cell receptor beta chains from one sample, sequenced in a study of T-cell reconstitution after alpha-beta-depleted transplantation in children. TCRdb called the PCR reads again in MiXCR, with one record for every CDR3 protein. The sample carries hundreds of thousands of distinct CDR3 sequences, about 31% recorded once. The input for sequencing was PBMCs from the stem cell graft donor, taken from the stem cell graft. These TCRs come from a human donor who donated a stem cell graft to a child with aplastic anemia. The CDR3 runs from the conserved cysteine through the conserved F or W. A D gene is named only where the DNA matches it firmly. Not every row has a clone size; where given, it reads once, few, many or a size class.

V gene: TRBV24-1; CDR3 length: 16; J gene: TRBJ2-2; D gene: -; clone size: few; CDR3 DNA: TGTGCCACCAGTGACCCGGTTCAGGGGAACACCGGGGAGCTGTTTTTT; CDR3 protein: CATSDPVQGNTGELFF
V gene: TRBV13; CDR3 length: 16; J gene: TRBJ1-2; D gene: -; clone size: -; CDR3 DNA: TGTGCCAGCAGCCCACGGCAGGGTTATAAGGACTATGGCTACACCTTC; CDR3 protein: CASSPRQGYKDYGYTF
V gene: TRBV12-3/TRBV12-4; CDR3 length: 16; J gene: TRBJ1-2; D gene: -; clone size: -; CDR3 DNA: TGTGCCAGCAGTTTAGGGCAGGGGATCGCTCGCTATGGCTACACCTTC; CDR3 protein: CASSLGQGIARYGYTF
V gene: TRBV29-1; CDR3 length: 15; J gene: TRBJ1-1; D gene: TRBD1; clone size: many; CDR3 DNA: TGCAGCGTTAAGGGGGACAGGGGGGCCGGCACTGAAGCTTTCTTT; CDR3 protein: CSVKGDRGAGTEAFF
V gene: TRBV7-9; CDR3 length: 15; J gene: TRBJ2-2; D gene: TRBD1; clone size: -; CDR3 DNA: TGTGCCAGCAGCTTCGGACAGGCCCCGTCCGGGGAGCTGTTTTTT; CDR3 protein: CASSFGQAPSGELFF
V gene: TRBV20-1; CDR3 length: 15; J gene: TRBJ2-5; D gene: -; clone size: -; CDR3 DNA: TGCAGTGCTAGACCCCCTTCGGGATTTGGGGAGACCCAGTACTTC; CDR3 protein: CSARPPSGFGETQYF
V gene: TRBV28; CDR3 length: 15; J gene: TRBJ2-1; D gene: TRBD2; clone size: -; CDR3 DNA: TGTGCCAGCAGTTCCCTAGCGGACGATTACAATGAGCAGTTCTTC; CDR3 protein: CASSSLADDYNEQFF
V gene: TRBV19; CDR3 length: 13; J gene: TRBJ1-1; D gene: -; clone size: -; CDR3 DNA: TGTGCCAGTAGTATAACAGGGATCGCTGAAGCTTTCTTT; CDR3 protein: CASSITGIAEAFF
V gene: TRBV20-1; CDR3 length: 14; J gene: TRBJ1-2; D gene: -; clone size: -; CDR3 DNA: TGCAGTGCTAGAGATCCTTTGGGAGTTGGAGGCTACACCTTC; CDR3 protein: CSARDPLGVGGYTF
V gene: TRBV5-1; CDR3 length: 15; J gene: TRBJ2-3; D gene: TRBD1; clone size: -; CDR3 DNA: TGCGCCAGCAGCCGGGACAGGGTCGGCACAGATACGCAGTATTTT; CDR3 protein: CASSRDRVGTDTQYF
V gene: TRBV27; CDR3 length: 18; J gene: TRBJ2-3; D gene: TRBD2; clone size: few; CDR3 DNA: TGTGCCAGCAAAAGACTAGCGGGAGACCCGTTGAGTACAGATACGCAGTATTTT; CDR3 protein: CASKRLAGDPLSTDTQYF
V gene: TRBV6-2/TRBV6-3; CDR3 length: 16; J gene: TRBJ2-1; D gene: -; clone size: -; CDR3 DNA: TGTGCCAGCAGTTACTATGTAGGGGTCTCCTACAATGAGCAGTTCTTC; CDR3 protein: CASSYYVGVSYNEQFF
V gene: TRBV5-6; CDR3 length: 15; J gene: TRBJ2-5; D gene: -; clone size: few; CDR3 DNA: TGTGCCAGCAGCTTGAACTTTGGGTCTGGAGAGACCCAGTACTTC; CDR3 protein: CASSLNFGSGETQYF
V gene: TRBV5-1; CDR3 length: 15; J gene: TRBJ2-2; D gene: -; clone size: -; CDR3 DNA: TGCGCCAGCAGCTTCACCTCTAAGAACACCGGGGAGCTGTTTTTT; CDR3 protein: CASSFTSKNTGELFF
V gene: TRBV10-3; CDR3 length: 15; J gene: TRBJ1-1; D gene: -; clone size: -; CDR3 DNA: TGTGCCATCAGTGAGTCTGGGGAAGCGGTCACTGAAGCTTTCTTT; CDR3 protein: CAISESGEAVTEAFF
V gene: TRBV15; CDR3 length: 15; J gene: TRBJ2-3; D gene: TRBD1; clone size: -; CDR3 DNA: TGTGCCACCAGCAGGGCGGACAGGGGTGCGGATACGCAGTATTTT; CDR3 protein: CATSRADRGADTQYF
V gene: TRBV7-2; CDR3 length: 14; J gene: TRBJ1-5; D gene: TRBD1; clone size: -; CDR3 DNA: TGTGCCAGCAGCTCGGACAGGTTTCTAGAGCCCCAGCATTTT; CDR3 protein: CASSSDRFLEPQHF
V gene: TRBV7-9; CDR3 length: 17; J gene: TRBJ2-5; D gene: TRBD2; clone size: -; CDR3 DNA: TGTGCCAGTCCGCCCCGGACCGCGGGAGACTACCAAGAGACCCAGTACTTC; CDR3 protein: CASPPRTAGDYQETQYF
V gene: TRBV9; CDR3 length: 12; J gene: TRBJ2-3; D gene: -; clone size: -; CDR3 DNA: TGTGCCAGCAGCGCCGTAGTGGATACGCAGTATTTT; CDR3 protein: CASSAVVDTQYF
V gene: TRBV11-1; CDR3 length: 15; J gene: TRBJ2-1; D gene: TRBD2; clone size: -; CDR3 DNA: TGTGCCAGCAGCCCTTTAAGCGGGAGATACAATGAGCAGTTCTTC; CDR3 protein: CASSPLSGRYNEQFF
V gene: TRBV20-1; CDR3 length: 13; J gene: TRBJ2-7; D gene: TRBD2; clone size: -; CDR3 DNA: TGCAGTGCTAGGCCTGATCTAGCGGGAAAGCAGTACTTC; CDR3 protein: CSARPDLAGKQYF
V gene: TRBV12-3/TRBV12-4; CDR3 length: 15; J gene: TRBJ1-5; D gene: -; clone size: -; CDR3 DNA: TGTGCCAGCAGTTCGTCCAGGGGTGGCAATCAGCCCCAGCATTTT; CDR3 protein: CASSSSRGGNQPQHF
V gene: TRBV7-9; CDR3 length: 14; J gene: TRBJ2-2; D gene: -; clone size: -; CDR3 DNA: TGTGCCAGCAGCTCGACTAGTTTTGCCGGGGAGCTGTTTTTT; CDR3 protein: CASSSTSFAGELFF
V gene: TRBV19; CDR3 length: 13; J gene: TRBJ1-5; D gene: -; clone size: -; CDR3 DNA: TGTGCCAGTAGTATAGACAGGACCCAGCCCCAGCATTTT; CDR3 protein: CASSIDRTQPQHF
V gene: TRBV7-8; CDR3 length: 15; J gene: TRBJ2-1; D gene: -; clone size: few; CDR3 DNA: TGTGCCAGCAGCTTAGGACTGCCTACCTACAATGAGCAGTTCTTC; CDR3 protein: CASSLGLPTYNEQFF
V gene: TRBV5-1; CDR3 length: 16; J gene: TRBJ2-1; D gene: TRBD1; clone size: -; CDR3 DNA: TGCGCCAGCAGCTGGACCGGGACAGGGTCCTACAATGAGCAGTTCTTC; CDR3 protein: CASSWTGTGSYNEQFF
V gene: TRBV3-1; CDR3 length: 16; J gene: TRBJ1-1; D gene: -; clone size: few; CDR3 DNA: TGTGCCAGCAGCCGAGCAGGGGTCAGTCGGGACACTGAAGCTTTCTTT; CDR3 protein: CASSRAGVSRDTEAFF
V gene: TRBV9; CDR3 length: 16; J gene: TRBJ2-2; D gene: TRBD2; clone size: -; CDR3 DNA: TGTGCCAGCAGCGTATGGGGGGGAGATGGCACCGGGGAGCTGTTTTTT; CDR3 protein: CASSVWGGDGTGELFF
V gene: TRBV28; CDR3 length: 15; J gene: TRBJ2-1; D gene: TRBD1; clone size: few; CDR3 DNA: TGTGCCAGCAGTTCCTCGGGACAGAGTTACAATGAGCAGTTCTTC; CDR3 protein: CASSSSGQSYNEQFF
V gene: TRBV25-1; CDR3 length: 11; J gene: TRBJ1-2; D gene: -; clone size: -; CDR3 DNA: TGTGCCAGCAGTGACGGGAGTGGCTACACCTTC; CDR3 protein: CASSDGSGYTF
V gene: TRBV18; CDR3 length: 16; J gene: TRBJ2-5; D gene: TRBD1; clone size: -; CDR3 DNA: TGTGCCAGCTCACCAGCGGGACAGGGGATGTTCGCGACCCAGTACTTC; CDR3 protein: CASSPAGQGMFATQYF
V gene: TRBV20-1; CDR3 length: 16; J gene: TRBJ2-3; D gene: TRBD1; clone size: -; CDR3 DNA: TGCAGTGCTAGAGACTGGAAGGGACAGGGAAGAGATACGCAGTATTTT; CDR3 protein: CSARDWKGQGRDTQYF
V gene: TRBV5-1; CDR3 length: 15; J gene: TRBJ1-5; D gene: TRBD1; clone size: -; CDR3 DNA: TGCGCCAGCAGCTTGTCCGGGACAGAAAATCAGCCCCAGCATTTT; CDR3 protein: CASSLSGTENQPQHF
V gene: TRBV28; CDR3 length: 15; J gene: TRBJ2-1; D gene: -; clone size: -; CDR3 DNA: TGTGCCATAGGCCTCGAAGTGGGATACTACAATGAGCAGTTCTTC; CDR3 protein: CAIGLEVGYYNEQFF
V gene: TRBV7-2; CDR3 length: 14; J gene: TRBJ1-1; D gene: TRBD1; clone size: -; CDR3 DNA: TGTGCCAGCAGCTTCGGACAGGCCGGCTCTGAAGCTTTCTTT; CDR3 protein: CASSFGQAGSEAFF
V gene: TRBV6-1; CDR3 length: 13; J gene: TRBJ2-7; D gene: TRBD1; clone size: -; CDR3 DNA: TGTGCCAGCAGGACAGGGGGCTCCTACGAGCAGTACTTC; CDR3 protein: CASRTGGSYEQYF
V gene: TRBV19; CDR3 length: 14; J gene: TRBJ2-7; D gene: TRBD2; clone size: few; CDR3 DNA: TGTGCCAGTAGTATCTCGGGGGGAGCCTACGAGCAGTACTTC; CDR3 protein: CASSISGGAYEQYF
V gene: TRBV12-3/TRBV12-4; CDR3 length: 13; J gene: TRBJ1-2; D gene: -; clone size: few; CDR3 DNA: TGTGCCAGCAAGACAGACTCCCAATATGGCTACACCTTC; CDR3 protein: CASKTDSQYGYTF
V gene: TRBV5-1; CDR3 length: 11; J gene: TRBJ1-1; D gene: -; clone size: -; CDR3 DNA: TGCGCCAGCAGGGCTAGTGGGGAAGCTTTCTTT; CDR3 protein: CASRASGEAFF
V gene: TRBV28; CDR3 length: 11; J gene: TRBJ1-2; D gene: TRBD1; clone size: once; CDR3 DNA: TGTGCAAACAGGGGGACGAATGGCTACACCTTC; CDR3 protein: CANRGTNGYTF
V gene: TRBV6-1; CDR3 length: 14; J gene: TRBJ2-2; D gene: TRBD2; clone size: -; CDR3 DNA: TGTGCCAGCAGGATTCTAGCGGGAGCCGGGGAGCTGTTTTTT; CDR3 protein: CASRILAGAGELFF
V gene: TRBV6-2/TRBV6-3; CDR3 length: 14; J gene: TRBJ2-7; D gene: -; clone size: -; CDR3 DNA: TGTGCCAGCAGTGACCGGGGGAGCTCCTACGAGCAGTACTTC; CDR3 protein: CASSDRGSSYEQYF
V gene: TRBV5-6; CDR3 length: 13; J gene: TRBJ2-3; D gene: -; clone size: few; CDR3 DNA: TGTGCCAGCAGCTTGTTCGGTCCAGATACGCAGTATTTT; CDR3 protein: CASSLFGPDTQYF
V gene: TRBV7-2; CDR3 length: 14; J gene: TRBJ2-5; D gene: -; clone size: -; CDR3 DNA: TGTGCCAGCAGCTTAGCGGGAGCGAAGGAGACCCAGTACTTC; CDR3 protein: CASSLAGAKETQYF
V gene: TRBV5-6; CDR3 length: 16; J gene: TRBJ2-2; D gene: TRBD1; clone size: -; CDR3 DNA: TGTGCCAGCAGCTTAGGGCCAAACAGGGGGGCCGGGGAGCTGTTTTTT; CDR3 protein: CASSLGPNRGAGELFF
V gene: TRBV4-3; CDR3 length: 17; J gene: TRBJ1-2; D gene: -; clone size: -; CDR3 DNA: TGCGCCAGCAGCCTGATCGGTGGTGGGACAAACCTATATGGCTACACCTTC; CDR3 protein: CASSLIGGGTNLYGYTF